The TCR beta chain under discussion was sequenced for a study of blood T cell repertoires in COVID-19. The overall study: Acute and convalescent COVID-19 specimens originated in the United States, Italy and Spain.

Method: immunoSEQ multiplex PCR; TCRdb's copy keeps in-frame clones and lacks some. There are more than 250,000 clones in the sample; around 86% occur only once, and 1% lies in the top ten. The CDR3 totals 14 residues. Germline CDR1 reads SNHLY; CDR2 reads FYNNEI. Between the trimmed V and J ends, which lost 3 bases and 10 bases, there was a span of 15 bases. The origin of this receptor is a man in his forties or fifties with active or convalescent COVID-19. The rearrangement links TRBV2 to TRBJ1-4; D might be TRBD1 (6 bases). Material for sequencing was peripheral blood. DNA for the CDR3: TGTGCCAGCAGTGATGGGCAGGGGAACGGAAAACTGTTTTTT. This translates into CASSDGQGNGKLFF.